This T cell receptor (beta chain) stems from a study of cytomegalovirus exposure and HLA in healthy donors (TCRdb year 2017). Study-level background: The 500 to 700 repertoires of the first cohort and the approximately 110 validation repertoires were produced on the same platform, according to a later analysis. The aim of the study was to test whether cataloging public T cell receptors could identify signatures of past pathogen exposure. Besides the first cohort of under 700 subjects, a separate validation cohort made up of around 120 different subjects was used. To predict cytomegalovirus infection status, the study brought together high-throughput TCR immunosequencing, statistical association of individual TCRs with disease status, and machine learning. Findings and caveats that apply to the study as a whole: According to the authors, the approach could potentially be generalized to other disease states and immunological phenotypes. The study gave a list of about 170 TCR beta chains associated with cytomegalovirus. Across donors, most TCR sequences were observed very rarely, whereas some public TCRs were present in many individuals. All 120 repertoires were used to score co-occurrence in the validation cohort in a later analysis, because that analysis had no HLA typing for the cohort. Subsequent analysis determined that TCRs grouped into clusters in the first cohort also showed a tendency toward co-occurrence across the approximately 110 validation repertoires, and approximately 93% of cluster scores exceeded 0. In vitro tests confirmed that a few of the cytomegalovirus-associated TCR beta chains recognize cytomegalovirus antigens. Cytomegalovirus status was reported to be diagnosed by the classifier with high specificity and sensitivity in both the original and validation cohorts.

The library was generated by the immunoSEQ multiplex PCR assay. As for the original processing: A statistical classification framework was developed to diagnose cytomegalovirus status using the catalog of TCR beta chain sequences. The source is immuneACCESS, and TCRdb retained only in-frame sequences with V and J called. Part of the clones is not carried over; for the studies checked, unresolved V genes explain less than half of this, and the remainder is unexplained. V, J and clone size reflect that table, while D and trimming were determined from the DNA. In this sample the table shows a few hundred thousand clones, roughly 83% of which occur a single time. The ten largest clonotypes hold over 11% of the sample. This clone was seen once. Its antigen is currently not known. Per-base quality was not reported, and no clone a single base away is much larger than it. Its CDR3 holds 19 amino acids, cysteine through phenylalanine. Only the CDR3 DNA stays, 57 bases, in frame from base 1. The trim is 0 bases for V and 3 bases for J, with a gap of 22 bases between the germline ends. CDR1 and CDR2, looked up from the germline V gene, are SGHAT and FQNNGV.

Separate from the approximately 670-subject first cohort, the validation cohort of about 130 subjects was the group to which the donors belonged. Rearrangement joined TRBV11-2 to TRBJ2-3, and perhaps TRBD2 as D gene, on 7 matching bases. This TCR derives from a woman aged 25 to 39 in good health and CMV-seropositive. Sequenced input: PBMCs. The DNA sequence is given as TGTGCCAGCAGCTTAGATCCCGGGTGGGAGGGGGACCAGACAGATACGCAGTATTTT. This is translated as CASSLDPGWEGDQTDTQYF.